This T cell receptor (beta chain) was observed in a study of cytomegalovirus exposure and HLA in healthy donors. Study-wide findings and caveats: It was reportedly the case that the classifier diagnosed cytomegalovirus status with high specificity and sensitivity. Earlier analysis yielded a pattern in which most TCR beta V segments were productive about 90% or about 30% of the time.

The CDR3 is 11 amino acids. Germline lookup yields CDR1 SNHLY and CDR2 FYNNEI. Trimming removed 7 bases at V and 4 bases at J, with 7 bases between. On this clone: Antigen specificity is unknown.

Both 60 Vbeta primers and 13 Jbeta primers went into the PCR. The data were produced by immunoSEQ multiplex PCR, yet TCRdb's version contains in-frame clones alone and is incomplete. This sample carries some 150,000 clones, about 82% of them seen once, and the ten largest clones take roughly 0.69%. The chain has TRBV2 and TRBJ2-5, with D hard to call. The sequence derives from a young woman in good health and CMV-seronegative. Sequencing was carried out using PBMCs. The CDR3 DNA follows: TGTGCCAGCACTCGAGGAGAGACCCAGTACTTC. This encodes CASTRGETQYF.